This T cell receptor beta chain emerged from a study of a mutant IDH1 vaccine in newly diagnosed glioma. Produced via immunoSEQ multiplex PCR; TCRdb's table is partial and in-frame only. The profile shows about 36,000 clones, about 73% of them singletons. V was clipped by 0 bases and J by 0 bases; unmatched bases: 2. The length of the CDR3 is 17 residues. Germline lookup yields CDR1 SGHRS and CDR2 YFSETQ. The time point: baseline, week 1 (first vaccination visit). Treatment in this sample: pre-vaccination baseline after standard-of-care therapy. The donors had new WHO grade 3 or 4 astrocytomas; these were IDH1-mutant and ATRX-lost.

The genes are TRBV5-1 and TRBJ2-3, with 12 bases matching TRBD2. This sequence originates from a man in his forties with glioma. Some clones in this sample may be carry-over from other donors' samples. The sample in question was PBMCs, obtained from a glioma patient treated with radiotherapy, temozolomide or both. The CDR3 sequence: CASSLVLAGGSTDTQYF. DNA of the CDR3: TGCGCCAGCAGCTTGGTTCTAGCGGGGGGGAGCACAGATACGCAGTATTTT.